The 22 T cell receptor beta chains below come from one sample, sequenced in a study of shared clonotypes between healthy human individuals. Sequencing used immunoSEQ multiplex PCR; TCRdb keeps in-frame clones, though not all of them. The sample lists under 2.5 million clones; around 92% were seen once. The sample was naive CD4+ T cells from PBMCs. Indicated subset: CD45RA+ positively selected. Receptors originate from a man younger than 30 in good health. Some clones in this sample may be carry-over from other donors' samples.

The CDR3 bases are TGTGCCAGCACCCTAAACAGGATGACGGAGACCCAGTACTTC. Amino acid sequence: CASTLNRMTETQYF. This chain connects TRBV27 to TRBJ2-5; D may be TRBD1 (5 bases). This CDR3 is 14 amino acids long. The V gene's germline CDR1 is MNHEY and CDR2 SMNVEV (reference sequence). V gave up 7 bases and J gave up 5 bases, with 17 bases separating them.

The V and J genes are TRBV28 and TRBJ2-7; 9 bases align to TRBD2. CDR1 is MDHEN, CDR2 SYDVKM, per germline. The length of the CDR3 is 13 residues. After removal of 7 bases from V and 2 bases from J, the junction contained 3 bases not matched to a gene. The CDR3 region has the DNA TGTGCCAGCATATCTAGCGGGACCTACGAGCAGTACTTC. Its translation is CASISSGTYEQYF.

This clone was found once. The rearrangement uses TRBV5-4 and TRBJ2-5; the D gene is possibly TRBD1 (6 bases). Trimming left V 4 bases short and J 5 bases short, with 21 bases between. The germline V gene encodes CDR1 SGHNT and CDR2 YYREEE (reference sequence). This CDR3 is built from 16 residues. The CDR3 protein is CASSTITGIRPETQYF. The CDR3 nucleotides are TGTGCCAGCAGCACAATAACAGGGATCAGGCCGGAGACCCAGTACTTC.

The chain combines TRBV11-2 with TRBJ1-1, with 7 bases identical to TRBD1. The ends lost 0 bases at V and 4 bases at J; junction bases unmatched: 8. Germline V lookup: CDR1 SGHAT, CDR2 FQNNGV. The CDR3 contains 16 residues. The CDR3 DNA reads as TGTGCCAGCAGCTTAGATAGAGACAGGGTGGGCACTGAAGCTTTCTTT. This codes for CASSLDRDRVGTEAFF.

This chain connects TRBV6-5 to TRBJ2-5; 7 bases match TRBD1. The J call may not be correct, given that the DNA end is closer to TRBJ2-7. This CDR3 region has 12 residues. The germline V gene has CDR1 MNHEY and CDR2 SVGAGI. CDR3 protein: CASSGDSNEQYF. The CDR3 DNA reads TGTGCCAGCAGTGGGGACAGTAACGAGCAGTACTTC.

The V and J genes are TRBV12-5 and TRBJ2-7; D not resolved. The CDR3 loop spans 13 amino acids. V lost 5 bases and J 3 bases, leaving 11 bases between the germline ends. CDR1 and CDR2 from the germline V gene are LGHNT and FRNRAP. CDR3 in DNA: TGTGCTAGTGGTCCGGACGGATTCTACGAGCAGTACTTC. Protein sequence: CASGPDGFYEQYF.

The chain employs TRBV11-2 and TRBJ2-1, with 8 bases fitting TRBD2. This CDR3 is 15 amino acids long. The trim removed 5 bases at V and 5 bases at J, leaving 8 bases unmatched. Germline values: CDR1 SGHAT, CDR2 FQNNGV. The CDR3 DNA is TGTGCCAGCAGCCCGCTTAGCGGGGTACACAATGAGCAGTTCTTC. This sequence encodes CASSPLSGVHNEQFF.

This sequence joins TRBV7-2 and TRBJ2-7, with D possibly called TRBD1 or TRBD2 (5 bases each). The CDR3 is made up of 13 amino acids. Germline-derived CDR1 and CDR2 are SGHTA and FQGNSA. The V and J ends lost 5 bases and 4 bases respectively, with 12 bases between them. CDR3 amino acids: CASSPRWGYEQYF. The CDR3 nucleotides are TGTGCCAGCAGCCCCCGCTGGGGGTACGAGCAGTACTTC.

The CDR3 sequence: CASSQIQGGYGYTF. Here the CDR3 DNA reads TGCGCCAGCAGCCAAATACAGGGGGGGTATGGCTACACCTTC. The rearrangement links TRBV4-3 to TRBJ1-2; 8 nucleotides line up with TRBD1. Per the germline V gene, CDR1 is LGHNA and CDR2 is YSLEER. The V and J ends lost 2 bases and 5 bases, in that order; junction bases with no gene match: 4. CDR3 length equals 14 residues.

The DNA of the CDR3 is TGTGCCAGCAGCCCCCGCTTTTCCGTACAGGCCCCAGATACGCAGTATTTT. Its translation is CASSPRFSVQAPDTQYF. This chain joins TRBV7-9 and TRBJ2-3; perhaps TRBD1 as D (5 bases). Germline lookup yields CDR1 SEHNR and CDR2 FQNEAQ (reference sequence). The V end was cut by 5 bases, the J end by 4 bases, with 22 bases between. The CDR3 spans 17 residues.

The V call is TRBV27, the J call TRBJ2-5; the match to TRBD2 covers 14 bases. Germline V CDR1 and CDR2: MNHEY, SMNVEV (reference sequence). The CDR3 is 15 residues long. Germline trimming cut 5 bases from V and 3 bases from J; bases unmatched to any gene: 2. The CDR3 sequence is CASSQGLAGEETQYF. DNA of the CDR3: TGTGCCAGCAGTCAGGGACTAGCGGGAGAAGAGACCCAGTACTTC.

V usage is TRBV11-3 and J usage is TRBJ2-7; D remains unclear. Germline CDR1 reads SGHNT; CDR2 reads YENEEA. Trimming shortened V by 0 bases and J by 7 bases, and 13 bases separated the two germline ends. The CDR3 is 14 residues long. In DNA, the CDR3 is TGTGCCAGCAGCTTAGATGGGGTACAAGCGGAGCAGTACTTC. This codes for CASSLDGVQAEQYF. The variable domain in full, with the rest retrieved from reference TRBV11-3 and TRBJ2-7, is EAGVVQSPRYKIIEKKQPVAFWCNPISGHNTLYWYLQNLGQGPELLIRYENEEAVDDSQLPKDRFSAERLKGVDSTLKIQPAELGDSAVYLCASSLDGVQAEQYFGPGTRLTVT.

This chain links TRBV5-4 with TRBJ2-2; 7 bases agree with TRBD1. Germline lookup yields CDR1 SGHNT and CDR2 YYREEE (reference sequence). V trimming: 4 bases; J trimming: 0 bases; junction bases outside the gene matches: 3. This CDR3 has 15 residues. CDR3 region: CASSKGQPNTGELFF. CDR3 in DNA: TGTGCCAGCAGCAAGGGACAGCCGAACACCGGGGAGCTGTTTTTT.

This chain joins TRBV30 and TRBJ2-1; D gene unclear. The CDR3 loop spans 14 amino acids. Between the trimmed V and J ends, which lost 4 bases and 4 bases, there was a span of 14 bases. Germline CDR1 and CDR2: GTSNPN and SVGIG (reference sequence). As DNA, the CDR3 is TGTGCCTGGAATGGGAACCGGCCGTACAATGAGCAGTTCTTC. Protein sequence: CAWNGNRPYNEQFF.

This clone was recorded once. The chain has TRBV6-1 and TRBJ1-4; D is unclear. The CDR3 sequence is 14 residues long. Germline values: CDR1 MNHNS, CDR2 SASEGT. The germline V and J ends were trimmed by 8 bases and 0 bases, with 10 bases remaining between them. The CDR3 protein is CASQERSTNEKLFF. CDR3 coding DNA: TGTGCCAGCCAAGAGAGATCAACTAATGAAAAACTGTTTTTT.

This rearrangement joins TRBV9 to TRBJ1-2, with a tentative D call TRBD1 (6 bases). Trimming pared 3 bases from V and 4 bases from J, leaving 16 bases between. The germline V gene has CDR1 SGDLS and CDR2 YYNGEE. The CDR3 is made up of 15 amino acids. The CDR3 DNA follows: TGTGCCAGCAGCGGTTCAGGGGCTTTGAGCTATGGCTACACCTTC. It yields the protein CASSGSGALSYGYTF.

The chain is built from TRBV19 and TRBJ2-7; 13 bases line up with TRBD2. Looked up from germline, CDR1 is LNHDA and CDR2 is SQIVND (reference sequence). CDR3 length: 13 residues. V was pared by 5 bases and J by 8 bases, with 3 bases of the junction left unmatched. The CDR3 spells CASSGGLAGKQYF. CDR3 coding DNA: TGTGCCAGTAGTGGGGGACTAGCGGGAAAGCAGTACTTC.

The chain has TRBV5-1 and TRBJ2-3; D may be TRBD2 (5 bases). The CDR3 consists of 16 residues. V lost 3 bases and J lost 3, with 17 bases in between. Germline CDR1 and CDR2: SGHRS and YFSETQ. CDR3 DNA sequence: TGCGCCAGCAGCTCCCGACCGAGCGGCCCTACAGATACGCAGTATTTT. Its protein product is CASSSRPSGPTDTQYF.

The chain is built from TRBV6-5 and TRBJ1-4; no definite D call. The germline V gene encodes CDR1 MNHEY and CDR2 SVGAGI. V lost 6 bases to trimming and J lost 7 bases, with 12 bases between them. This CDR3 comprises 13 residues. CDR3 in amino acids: CASRSRPGEKLFF. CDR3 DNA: TGTGCCAGCAGGAGCCGGCCGGGTGAAAAACTGTTTTTT.

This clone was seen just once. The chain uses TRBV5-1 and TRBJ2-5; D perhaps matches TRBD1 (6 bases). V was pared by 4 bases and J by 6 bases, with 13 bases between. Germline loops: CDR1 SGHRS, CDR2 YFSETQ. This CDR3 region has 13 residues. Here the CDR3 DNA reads TGCGCCAGCAGCAGAACAGGGTTGCAGACCCAGTACTTC. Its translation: CASSRTGLQTQYF.

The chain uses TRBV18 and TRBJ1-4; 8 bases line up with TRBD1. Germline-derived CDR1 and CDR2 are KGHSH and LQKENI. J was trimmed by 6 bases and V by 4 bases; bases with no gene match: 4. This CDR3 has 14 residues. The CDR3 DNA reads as TGTGCCAGCTCACGACAGGGGATGGATGAAAAACTGTTTTTT. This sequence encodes CASSRQGMDEKLFF.

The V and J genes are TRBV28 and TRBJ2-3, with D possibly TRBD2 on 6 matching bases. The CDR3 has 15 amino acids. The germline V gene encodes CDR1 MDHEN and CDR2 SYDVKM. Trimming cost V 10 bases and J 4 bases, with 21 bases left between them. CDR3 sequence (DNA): TGTGCCACCTCAAACGGGGGAGAAGGGGCAGATACGCAGTATTTT. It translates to CATSNGGEGADTQYF.